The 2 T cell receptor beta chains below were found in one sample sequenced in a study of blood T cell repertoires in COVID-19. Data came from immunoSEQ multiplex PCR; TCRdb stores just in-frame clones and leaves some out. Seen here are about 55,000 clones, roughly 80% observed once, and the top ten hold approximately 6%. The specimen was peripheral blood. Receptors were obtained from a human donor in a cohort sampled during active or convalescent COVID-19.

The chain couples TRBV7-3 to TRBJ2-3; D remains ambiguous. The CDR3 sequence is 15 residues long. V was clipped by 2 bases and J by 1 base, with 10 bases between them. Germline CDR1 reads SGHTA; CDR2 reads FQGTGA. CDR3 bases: TGTGCCAGCAGCTTATCTGCGTTAGGCACAGATACGCAGTATTTT. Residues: CASSLSALGTDTQYF.

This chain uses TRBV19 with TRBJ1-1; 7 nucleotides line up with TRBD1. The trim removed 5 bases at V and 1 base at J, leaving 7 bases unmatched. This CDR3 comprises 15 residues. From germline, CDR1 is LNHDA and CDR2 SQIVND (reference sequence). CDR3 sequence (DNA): TGTGCCAGTAGTTCCCCCAGGGGGAAGAACACTGAAGCTTTCTTT. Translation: CASSSPRGKNTEAFF.